These 4 T cell receptor beta chains were all obtained from the same sample, sequenced in a study of vaccination and CD4 T cells after COVID-19. An Oncomine TCR Beta short-read assay was used to sequence the DNA from cultured CD4+ T cells. TCRdb reprocessed the PCR reads with MiXCR, giving one entry per CDR3 protein. Of around 20,000 distinct CDR3 sequences listed, roughly 40% were seen once; the top ten hold roughly 25%. No antigen is known for these receptors. Treatment meaning: approximately 11-day PBMC culture with coronavirus spike peptide pools or control peptides (ViraFEST assay). Source: CD4+ T cells from blood, cultured in vitro, taken before SARS-CoV-2 vaccination. The receptor source for this set is a human donor who had recovered from COVID-19.

The chain joins TRBV30 to TRBJ1-5; TRBD1 agrees at 11 bases. Germline CDR1 and CDR2: GTSNPN and SVGIG (reference sequence). The V gene end was trimmed by 3 bases and the J gene end by 0 bases; junction bases not matched to a gene: 7. CDR3 length equals 17 residues. CDR3 in amino acids: CAWSSSGQGDSNQPQHF. In nucleotides, the CDR3 is TGTGCCTGGAGCTCCTCGGGACAGGGGGATAGCAATCAGCCCCAGCATTTT.

This chain connects TRBV4-3 to TRBJ1-1; D is uncertain. Trimming shortened V by 0 bases and J by 1 base, and 6 bases separated the two germline ends. The CDR3 spans 14 residues. Germline CDR1 LGHNA, CDR2 YSLEER. The CDR3 protein is CASSQDRRNTEAFF. The CDR3 nucleotides read TGCGCCAGCAGCCAAGACCGCCGGAACACTGAAGCTTTCTTT.

This clonotype was counted only a few times. J is TRBJ1-1 and V is TRBV7-8; D remains unclear. Between the trimmed V and J ends, which lost 5 bases and 2 bases, there was a span of 6 bases. Germline V gives CDR1 SGHVS, CDR2 FQNEAQ. This CDR3 has 12 amino acids. CDR3 sequence (DNA): TGTGCCAGCAGCCAACCAAACACTGAAGCTTTCTTT. This translates into CASSQPNTEAFF.

The chain joins TRBV2 to TRBJ1-2; the D is unclear. CDR3 length: 14 residues. The germline V gene has CDR1 SNHLY and CDR2 FYNNEI. V lost 2 bases and J 8 bases, leaving 15 bases between the germline ends. CDR3 sequence reads: CASSESSRGFGYTF. DNA for the CDR3: TGTGCCAGCAGTGAAAGTTCTCGGGGTTTCGGCTACACCTTC.